This T cell receptor (beta chain) was recorded in a study of T-cell memory formation after mild COVID-19. TCRdb used MiXCR to reprocess the 5' RACE reads, holding one entry per CDR3 protein. The sample carries 75,000 to 95,000 distinct CDR3 sequences, roughly 15% recorded once. This clonotype has only a few counts. The germline gives CDR1 SEHNR, CDR2 FQNEAQ (reference sequence). With 1 base removed from V and 3 bases from J, the gap between germline ends came to 7 bases. CDR3 length: 15 residues. The V gene is TRBV7-9, the J gene TRBJ1-6, with D perhaps TRBD1 (6 bases). This TCR was sampled from a man aged 18 to 30 who had mild COVID-19 (a few samples of this study predate the infection). Cell type and time point are not known. Material for sequencing was PBMCs or a T cell subset sorted from them (not recorded which). CDR3 residues: CASSLVDSYNSPLHF. As DNA, the CDR3 is TGTGCCAGCAGCTTAGTGGACAGCTATAATTCACCCCTCCACTTT.